Reported below is one TCR beta chain. This sample was included in a study of blood T cell repertoires in COVID-19. Study context: Acute-phase and convalescent COVID-19 samples originated in the United States, Italy and Spain. Sources were T cells, B-cell-depleted T cells, or PBMCs; the material itself was cDNA or gDNA.

Under the authors' procedure: Amplification of reference gene primers provided the estimated nucleated cell counts. The repertoire was sequenced with immunoSEQ multiplex PCR; TCRdb's copy has only in-frame clones and lacks some. The V and J calls and clone size are taken from that table; D and trimming were inferred from the DNA. This table has about 36,000 clones, over 75% appearing once. This TCR came from a human donor in a cohort sampled during active or convalescent COVID-19. The donor label of this sample is uncertain. The source material was peripheral blood.

The CDR3 nucleotides read TGTGCCAGCAGGCCCCACTATGGCTCCTACGAGCAGTACTTC. This encodes CASRPHYGSYEQYF. The rearrangement links TRBV28 to TRBJ2-7; D is unresolved. The CDR3 spans 14 residues. Germline CDR1 reads MDHEN; CDR2 reads SYDVKM. The ends were cut back, 6 bases at V and 0 bases at J, with 12 bases in the middle.